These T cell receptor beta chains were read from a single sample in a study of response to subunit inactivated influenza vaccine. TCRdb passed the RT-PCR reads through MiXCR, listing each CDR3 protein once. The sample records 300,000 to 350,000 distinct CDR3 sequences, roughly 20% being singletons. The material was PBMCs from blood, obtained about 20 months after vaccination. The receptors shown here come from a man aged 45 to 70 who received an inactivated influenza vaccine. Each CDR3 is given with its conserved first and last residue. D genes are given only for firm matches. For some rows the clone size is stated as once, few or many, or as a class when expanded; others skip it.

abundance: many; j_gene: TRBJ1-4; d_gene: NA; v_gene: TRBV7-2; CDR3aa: CASSRIATNEKLFF
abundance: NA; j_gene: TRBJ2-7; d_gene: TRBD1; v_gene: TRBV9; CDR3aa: CASSVSTGGSYEQYF
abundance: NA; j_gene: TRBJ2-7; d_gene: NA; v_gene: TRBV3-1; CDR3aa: CASSQGDTTYEQYF
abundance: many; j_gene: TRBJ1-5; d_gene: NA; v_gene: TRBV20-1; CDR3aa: CSATTGTSSNQPQHF
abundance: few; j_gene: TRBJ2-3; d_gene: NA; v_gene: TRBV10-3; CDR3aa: CATQGNTDTQYF
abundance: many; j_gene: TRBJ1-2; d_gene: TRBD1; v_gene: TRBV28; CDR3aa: CASSLLGQENYGYTF
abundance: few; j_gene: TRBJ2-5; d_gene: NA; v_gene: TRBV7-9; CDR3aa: CASSLFRDFQETQYF
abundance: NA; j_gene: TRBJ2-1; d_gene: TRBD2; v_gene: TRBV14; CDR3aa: CASSQESSGLLEQFF
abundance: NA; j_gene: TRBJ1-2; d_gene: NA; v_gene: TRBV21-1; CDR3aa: CASGWDSNYGYTF
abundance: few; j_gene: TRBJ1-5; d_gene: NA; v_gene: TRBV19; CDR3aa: CASSIVGSQQPQHF
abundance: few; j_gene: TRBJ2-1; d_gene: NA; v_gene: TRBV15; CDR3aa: CATSRELRGAGGQFF
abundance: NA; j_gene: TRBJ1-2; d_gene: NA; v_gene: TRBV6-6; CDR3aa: CASSYEGRYGYTF
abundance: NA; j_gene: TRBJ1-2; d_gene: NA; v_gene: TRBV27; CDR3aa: CASSLTRGGLVYTF
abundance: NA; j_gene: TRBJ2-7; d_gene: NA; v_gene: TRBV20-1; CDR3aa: CSARDGAREWRHRNSYEQYF
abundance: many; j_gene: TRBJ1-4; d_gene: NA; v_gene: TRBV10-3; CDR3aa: CAIRGPTQLFF
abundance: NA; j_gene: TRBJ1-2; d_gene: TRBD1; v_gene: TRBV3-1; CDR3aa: CASSPPSGTGKYGYTF
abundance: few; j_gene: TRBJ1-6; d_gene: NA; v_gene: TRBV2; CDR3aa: CATATDNSPLHF
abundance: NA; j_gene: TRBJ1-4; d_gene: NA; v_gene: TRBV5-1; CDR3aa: CASSLGVATNEKLFF
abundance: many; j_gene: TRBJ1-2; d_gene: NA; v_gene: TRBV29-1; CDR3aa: CSVDQGVNYGYTF
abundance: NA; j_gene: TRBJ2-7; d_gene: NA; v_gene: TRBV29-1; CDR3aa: CSVAQGFYEQYF
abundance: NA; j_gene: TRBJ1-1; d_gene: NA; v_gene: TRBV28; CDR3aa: CASRFYTEAFF
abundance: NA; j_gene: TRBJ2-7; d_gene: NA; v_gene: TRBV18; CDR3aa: CASSPPAGGMGEQYF
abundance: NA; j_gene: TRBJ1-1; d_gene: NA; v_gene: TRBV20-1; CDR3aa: CSAQAARNTEAFF
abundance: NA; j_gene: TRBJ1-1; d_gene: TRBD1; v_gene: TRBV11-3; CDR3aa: CASSPSGGMNTEAFF
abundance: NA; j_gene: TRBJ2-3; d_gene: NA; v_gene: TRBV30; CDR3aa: CARSVSTDTQYF
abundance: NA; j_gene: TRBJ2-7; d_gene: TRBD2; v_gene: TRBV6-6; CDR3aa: CASSGDRTSEQYF
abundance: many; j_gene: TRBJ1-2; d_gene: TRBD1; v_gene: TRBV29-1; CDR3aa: CSVERGRGYGYTF
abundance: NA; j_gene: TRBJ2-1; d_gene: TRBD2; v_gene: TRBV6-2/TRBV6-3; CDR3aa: CASSTLAGIVNEQFF
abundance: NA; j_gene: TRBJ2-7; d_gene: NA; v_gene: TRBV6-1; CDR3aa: CASSEVSPSYEQYF
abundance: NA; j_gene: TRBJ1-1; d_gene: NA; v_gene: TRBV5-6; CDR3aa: CASSLERGAFGNTEAFF
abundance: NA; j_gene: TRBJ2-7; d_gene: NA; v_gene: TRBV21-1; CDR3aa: CASSKGGTYEQYF
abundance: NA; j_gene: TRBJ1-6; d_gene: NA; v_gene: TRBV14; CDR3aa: CASSHGHTYNSPLHF
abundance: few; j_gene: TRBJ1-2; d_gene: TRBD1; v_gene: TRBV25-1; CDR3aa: CASSEIGNTGDHYGYTF
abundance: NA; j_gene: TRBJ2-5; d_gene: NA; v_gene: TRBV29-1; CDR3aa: CSVQPGETQYF
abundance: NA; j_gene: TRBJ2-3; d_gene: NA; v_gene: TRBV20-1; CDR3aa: CSARGDDTQYF
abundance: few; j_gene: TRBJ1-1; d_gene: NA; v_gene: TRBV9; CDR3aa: CASSVGGGVGTEAFF
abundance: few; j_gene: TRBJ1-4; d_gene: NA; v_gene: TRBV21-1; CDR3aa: CASSKGPAESNEKLFF
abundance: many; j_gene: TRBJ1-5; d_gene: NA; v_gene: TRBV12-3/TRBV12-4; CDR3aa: CASSTKFRNQPQHF
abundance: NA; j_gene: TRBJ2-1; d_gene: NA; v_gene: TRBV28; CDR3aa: CASSFRPNNEQFF
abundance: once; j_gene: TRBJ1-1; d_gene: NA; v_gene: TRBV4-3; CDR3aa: CASSGSARDTFF
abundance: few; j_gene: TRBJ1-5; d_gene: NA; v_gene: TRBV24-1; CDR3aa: CATSAGGQPQHF
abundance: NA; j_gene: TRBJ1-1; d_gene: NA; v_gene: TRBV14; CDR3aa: CASSQSLEAFF